The 2 T cell receptor beta chains listed next were all sequenced from one sample in a study of Ad26.COV2.S vaccination and SARS-CoV-2 variants. Treatment of the sample: some 20 received Ad26.COV2.S at low or high dose, single or two shots; roughly five received placebo; per-sample allocation not given. Each sample was drawn 63 days after the first injection (of vaccine or placebo). Some clones are missing from TCRdb's copy, which holds only in-frame ones; the method was immunoSEQ multiplex PCR. The sample carries some 370,000 clones, around four fifths recorded once. Sample: peripheral blood, taken in a trial of Ad26.COV2.S vaccine versus placebo. All receptors derive from a person between 18 and 65 years old who received the Ad26.COV2.S COVID-19 vaccine or a placebo.

This chain uses TRBV9 with TRBJ2-1; 11 positions match TRBD2. Germline CDR1 is SGDLS and CDR2 is YYNGEE. With 4 bases clipped from V and 9 bases from J, the junction kept 12 bases outside the gene matches. This CDR3 spans 16 amino acids. The CDR3 spells CASSPRGTSGYGEQFF. The CDR3 coding sequence is TGTGCCAGCAGCCCCCGTGGGACTAGCGGTTACGGTGAGCAGTTCTTC.

The chain links TRBV15 to TRBJ1-2; no firm D call. This CDR3 contains 14 residues. Germline V gene lookup returns CDR1 LNHNV and CDR2 YYDKDF (reference sequence). Trimming stripped 3 bases from V and 1 base from J, with 9 bases between. DNA of the CDR3: TGTGCCACCAGCAGGGGGAGCAATAACTATGGCTACACCTTC. It yields the protein CATSRGSNNYGYTF.